These 26 T cell receptor beta chains were sequenced from one sample in a study of blood T cell repertoires in COVID-19. The table came from immunoSEQ multiplex PCR; TCRdb's copy has only in-frame clones and leaves some out. The sample holds 150,000 to 200,000 clones, roughly 80% seen once. The sample taken for sequencing was peripheral blood. These receptors originate from a man aged 60 to 69 with COVID-19, enrolled during active disease.

The rearrangement uses TRBV25-1 and TRBJ2-7; D is unclear. Germline V gene lookup returns CDR1 MGHDK and CDR2 SYGVNS. V was clipped by 4 bases and J by 4 bases, with 5 bases between them. The CDR3 is 11 amino acids. The CDR3 protein is CASSGNYEQYF. CDR3 bases: TGTGCCAGCAGTGGTAATTACGAGCAGTACTTC.

The chain employs TRBV5-1 and TRBJ1-1; the match to TRBD1 covers 8 bases. Per the germline V gene, CDR1 is SGHRS and CDR2 is YFSETQ. J lost 3 bases, V lost 4 bases, and 8 bases had no gene match. The CDR3 is made up of 15 amino acids. CDR3 amino acids: CASSLAGTGYTEAFF. The CDR3 region has the DNA TGCGCCAGCAGCCTAGCCGGGACAGGTTACACTGAAGCTTTCTTT.

The V and J genes are TRBV28 and TRBJ1-2, with 11 positions matching TRBD1. The V gene end was trimmed by 5 bases and the J gene end by 7 bases; junction bases not matched to a gene: 12. CDR1 and CDR2 (germline): MDHEN, SYDVKM. The CDR3 is 16 amino acids. The CDR3 region is CASSLAGTGGTSGYTF. The CDR3 nucleotides are TGTGCCAGCAGTCTCGCCGGGACAGGGGGTACAAGTGGCTACACCTTC.

The chain is built from TRBV4-3 and TRBJ2-7; D might be TRBD2 (6 bases). The CDR3 length is 17 residues. Germline V gene sequence: CDR1 LGHNA, CDR2 YSLEER. V dropped 2 bases and J dropped 2 bases, with 19 bases sitting between them. For the CDR3, the DNA is TGCGCCAGCAGCCAAAAAATCGAGGGACTGATCCCCTACGAGCAGTACTTC. Translated: CASSQKIEGLIPYEQYF.

The chain uses TRBV28 and TRBJ1-2; D possibly corresponds to TRBD1 (6 bases). Looked up from germline, CDR1 is MDHEN and CDR2 is SYDVKM. The CDR3 contains 14 residues. V lost 8 bases and J 4 bases, leaving 17 bases between the germline ends. CDR3 amino acids: CASVAGGRTYGYTF. CDR3 nucleotide sequence: TGTGCCAGCGTGGCCGGGGGGCGCACCTATGGCTACACCTTC.

The rearrangement joins TRBV18 to TRBJ1-1; TRBD1 might be the D (5 bases). Deletions cut 3 bases from V and 1 base from J, with 12 bases between. The CDR3 is 15 amino acids. Germline CDR1 reads KGHSH; CDR2 reads LQKENI. As DNA, the CDR3 is TGTGCCAGCTCACCCCAGACAGATCCGAACACTGAAGCTTTCTTT. Translation: CASSPQTDPNTEAFF.

The chain joins TRBV9 to TRBJ1-2; D is uncertain. V was cut by 1 base and J by 9 bases, with 10 bases left in between. This CDR3 is 12 amino acids long. CDR1 is SGDLS and CDR2 is YYNGEE in the germline V gene. CDR3 coding DNA: TGTGCCAGCAGCGTACGCGACGGGAGCTACACCTTC. This gives the protein CASSVRDGSYTF.

The chain combines TRBV7-8 with TRBJ1-1; D uncertain. Deletions cut 5 bases from V and 1 base from J, with 14 bases between. The germline CDR1 and CDR2 sequences are SGHVS and FQNEAQ. The CDR3 contains 15 residues. The CDR3 bases are TGTGCCAGCAGCCGTCCCGCGCGGGGGAACACTGAAGCTTTCTTT. This codes for CASSRPARGNTEAFF. The full variable domain, completed using reference TRBV7-8 and TRBJ1-1, is GAGVSQSPRYKVAKRGQDVALRCDPISGHVSLFWYQQALGQGPEFLTYFQNEAQLDKSGLPSDRFFAERPEGSVSTLKIQRTQQEDSAVYLCASSRPARGNTEAFFGQGTRLTVV.

This clone was counted a few times. The V and J genes are TRBV6-5 and TRBJ1-6; TRBD1 might be the D (5 bases). CDR1 is MNHEY, CDR2 SVGAGI, per germline. CDR3 length equals 14 residues. Trimming took 0 bases from V and 7 from J, leaving 7 bases between them. CDR3 nucleotide sequence: TGTGCCAGCAGTTACTCGGGACTGAATTCACCCCTCCACTTT. This gives the protein CASSYSGLNSPLHF.

This clone showed up just once. The sample carries other DNA sequences with the same CDR3. The rearrangement uses TRBV7-9 and TRBJ1-2, with 7 bases lining up with TRBD1. Per the germline V gene, CDR1 is SEHNR and CDR2 is FQNEAQ (reference sequence). The CDR3 consists of 13 residues. V shed 1 base, J shed 6 bases, and the junction held 2 bases outside the gene matches. CDR3 protein: CASSLGQGNGYTF. The CDR3 nucleotides read TGTGCCAGCAGCTTAGGACAGGGAAATGGCTACACCTTC.

The chain links TRBV6-5 to TRBJ1-2; D is undetermined. V gave up 0 bases and J gave up 6 bases, with 11 bases separating them. Germline CDR1 is MNHEY and CDR2 is SVGAGI. CDR3 length: 14 residues. The CDR3 is CASSYSGPGNGYTF. In DNA, the CDR3 is TGTGCCAGCAGTTACTCGGGTCCCGGGAATGGCTACACCTTC.

The rearrangement links TRBV15 to TRBJ2-7; 12 bases fit TRBD2. CDR3 length: 16 residues. CDR1 is LNHNV, CDR2 YYDKDF, per germline (reference sequence). V was pared by 0 bases and J by 6 bases, with 6 bases of the junction left unmatched. The CDR3 region has the DNA TGTGCCACCAGCAGAGATCTGACTAGCGGGAGTGGCGAGCAGTACTTC. Its protein is CATSRDLTSGSGEQYF.

The chain couples TRBV6-5 to TRBJ1-4; no firm D call. Trimming removed 10 bases at V and 6 bases at J, with 18 bases between. Germline V lookup: CDR1 MNHEY, CDR2 SVGAGI. The CDR3 has 14 amino acids. The CDR3 sequence is CAIRYREDYEKLFF. DNA for the CDR3: TGTGCCATCCGGTACCGGGAGGATTATGAAAAACTGTTTTTT.

The chain combines TRBV5-1 with TRBJ1-5, with 11 bases lining up with TRBD1. The V segment lost 4 bases and the J segment 4 bases; nucleotides outside the gene matches: 7. The CDR3 runs to 16 residues. CDR1 is SGHRS and CDR2 is YFSETQ in the germline V gene. Written as DNA, the CDR3 is TGCGCCAGCAGCCCGACCGGGACAGGGGGTAATCAGCCCCAGCATTTT. This gives the protein CASSPTGTGGNQPQHF.

This clone was observed once. The V call is TRBV7-9, the J call TRBJ1-2; D remains ambiguous. This CDR3 is built from 15 residues. Trimming pared 4 bases from V and 8 bases from J, leaving 20 bases between. The germline V gene has CDR1 SEHNR and CDR2 FQNEAQ (reference sequence). CDR3 protein: CASSSLSGTSGGYTF. As DNA, the CDR3 is TGTGCCAGCAGCTCTCTGTCGGGCACCTCGGGAGGCTACACCTTC.

The V call is TRBV6-6, the J call TRBJ2-2, with TRBD1 identical over 10 bases. The CDR3 runs to 16 residues. Germline V gene data show CDR1 as MNHNY and CDR2 as SVGAGI (reference sequence). Trimming removed 2 bases from V and 6 bases from J; junction bases left unmatched: 6. The CDR3 nucleotides read TGTGCCAGCAGTTACAGTGCTGGACAGGGGGCCGGGGAGCTGTTTTTT. This codes for CASSYSAGQGAGELFF.

The rearrangement joins TRBV23-1 to TRBJ1-6; D unclear. TRBV23-1 is an open reading frame whose function is uncertain. This CDR3 has 15 amino acids. Trimming stripped 0 bases from V and 0 bases from J, with 3 bases between. The CDR3 sequence is CASSQSSSYNSPLHF. The CDR3 nucleotides read TGCGCCAGCAGTCAATCGAGCTCCTATAATTCACCCCTCCACTTT.

This sequence joins TRBV30 and TRBJ1-4; possible D gene TRBD1, 6 bases. CDR1 and CDR2 (germline): GTSNPN, SVGIG (reference sequence). The CDR3 sequence is 15 residues long. The germline V and J ends were trimmed by 0 bases and 10 bases, with 18 bases remaining between them. CDR3 nucleotide sequence: TGTGCCTGGAGTGTATTAGAAGGGACATTAGGAAAACTGTTTTTT. Translated, it gives CAWSVLEGTLGKLFF.

V usage is TRBV6-5 and J usage is TRBJ1-1, with a weak D call TRBD1 (6 bases). V gave up 7 bases and J gave up 3 bases, with 15 bases separating them. Per the germline V gene, CDR1 is MNHEY and CDR2 is SVGAGI. The CDR3 is made up of 14 amino acids. In DNA, the CDR3 is TGTGCCAGCATCATGGGGGGGGCCGACACTGAAGCTTTCTTT. It specifies CASIMGGADTEAFF.

The chain employs TRBV9 and TRBJ1-5, with D tentatively TRBD1 (5 bases). V was trimmed by 0 bases and J by 9 bases, leaving 10 bases between them. The CDR3 spans 13 residues. CDR1 and CDR2 (germline): SGDLS, YYNGEE. As DNA, the CDR3 is TGTGCCAGCAGCGTAGATGGGGCAGCGCCCCAGCATTTT. It translates to CASSVDGAAPQHF.

This clone has only one observation. Germline and junction disagree at one end, which may indicate a read error. This rearrangement joins TRBV12-5 to TRBJ1-1; D possibly corresponds to TRBD1 (6 bases). The CDR3 loop spans 13 amino acids. CDR1 and CDR2 from the germline V gene are LGHNT and FRNRAP. CDR3 sequence (DNA): TGTGCTAGTGGTTCTACAGGGAACGCTGAAGCTTTCTTT. Amino acid sequence: CASGSTGNAEAFF.

The rearrangement links TRBV5-1 to TRBJ2-2; 7 bases agree with TRBD1. This CDR3 is built from 14 residues. Germline loops: CDR1 SGHRS, CDR2 YFSETQ. V trimming: 4 bases; J trimming: 6 bases; junction bases outside the gene matches: 6. DNA of the CDR3: TGCGCCAGCAGCATCCGACAGGGCCCCGGGGAGCTGTTTTTT. Protein: CASSIRQGPGELFF.

A single count supports this clone. The chain joins TRBV6-2 or TRBV6-3 to TRBJ2-5; maybe TRBD1 (6 bases). The CDR3 runs to 13 residues. V lost 5 bases to trimming and J lost 4 bases, with 11 bases between them. CDR1 MNHEY and CDR2 SVGEGT come from the germline V gene. The DNA of the CDR3 is TGTGCCAGCAGTCAACAGGGAACAGAGACCCAGTACTTC. This codes for CASSQQGTETQYF.

The chain couples TRBV30 to TRBJ1-4; weak D call: TRBD1 (6 bases). The germline V and J ends were trimmed by 5 bases and 5 bases, with 12 bases remaining between them. Germline loops: CDR1 GTSNPN, CDR2 SVGIG (reference sequence). The CDR3 has 13 amino acids. CDR3 residues: CAWAPQGNEKLFF. In DNA form, the CDR3 reads TGTGCCTGGGCGCCGCAGGGGAATGAAAAACTGTTTTTT.

The J gene is TRBJ1-5, the V gene TRBV6-5; D unclear. Germline V gene sequence: CDR1 MNHEY, CDR2 SVGAGI. V was clipped by 10 bases and J by 0 bases, with 16 bases between them. The CDR3 runs 15 residues. The DNA of the CDR3 is TGTGCCAACCCGAGGGCAGATTATAGCAATCAGCCCCAGCATTTT. Translating it yields CANPRADYSNQPQHF.

This chain connects TRBV5-8 to TRBJ1-2; D is uncertain. Germline V gene sequence: CDR1 SGHTS, CDR2 YDEGEE. V was trimmed by 4 bases and J by 5 bases, leaving 15 bases between them. The CDR3 has 14 residues. CDR3: CASSLLKRVYGYTF. CDR3 coding DNA: TGTGCCAGCAGCCTTCTAAAGAGGGTTTATGGCTACACCTTC.